The 8 T cell receptor beta chains below were found in one sample sequenced in a study of T cells in Graves' hyperthyroidism and ophthalmopathy. Using RNA transcripts as the source, TCR beta CDR3 regions were amplified. When the TCR CDR3 underwent first-round RT-PCR, the HTBI primer set was used. TCRdb passed the multiplex PCR reads through MiXCR, listing each CDR3 protein once. This table has hundreds of thousands of distinct CDR3 sequences, about 43% appearing once. Source material: peripheral blood or thyroid tissue (not recorded which). The receptors come from a woman aged 18-35 years with Graves' hyperthyroidism.

This clonotype was seen ten or more times. V usage is TRBV29-1 and J usage is TRBJ1-2; 7 nucleotides agree with TRBD1. Germline CDR1 reads SQVTM; CDR2 reads ANQGSEA. The CDR3 is made up of 13 amino acids. Germline trimming cut 3 bases from V and 2 bases from J; bases unmatched to any gene: 3. The CDR3: CSVEVQGNYGYTF. CDR3 nucleotide sequence: TGCAGCGTTGAGGTACAGGGGAACTATGGCTACACCTTC.

This clonotype has only a few counts. This chain connects TRBV11-1 to TRBJ1-2; TRBD1 matches at 12 bases. Germline lookup yields CDR1 SGHAT and CDR2 FQDESV (reference sequence). With V trimmed by 0 bases and J by 7 bases, 6 bases remained unmatched. There are 16 residues in the CDR3. The chain's CDR3 is CASSLAGTGGNSGYTF. The DNA for the CDR3 is TGTGCCAGCAGCTTAGCCGGGACAGGGGGCAATAGTGGCTACACCTTC.

This clonotype has more than one count but fewer than ten. V is TRBV12-3 or TRBV12-4 and J is TRBJ1-6; 7 nucleotides match TRBD1. After removal of 5 bases from V and 3 bases from J, the junction contained 4 bases not matched to a gene. The CDR3 consists of 15 residues. This chain's CDR3 is CASSPRQGYNSPLHF. The CDR3 DNA sequence: TGTGCCAGCAGTCCACGACAGGGCTATAATTCACCCCTCCACTTT.

V and J are TRBV7-9 and TRBJ2-7, with D perhaps TRBD2 (6 bases). V gave up 0 bases and J gave up 5 bases, with 11 bases separating them. CDR1 SEHNR and CDR2 FQNEAQ come from the germline V gene (reference sequence). This CDR3 spans 14 amino acids. The CDR3 loop is CASSLAGGPHEQYF. Here the CDR3 DNA reads TGTGCCAGCAGCTTAGCCGGGGGTCCCCACGAGCAGTACTTC. Complete variable domain (other parts from reference TRBV7-9 and TRBJ2-7): DTGVSQNPRHKITKRGQNVTFRCDPISEHNRLYWYRQTLGQGPEFLTYFQNEAQLEKSRLLSDRFSAERPKGSFSTLEIQRTEQGDSAMYLCASSLAGGPHEQYFGPGTRLTVT.

The chain couples TRBV13 to TRBJ2-7; no clear D. Germline values: CDR1 PRHDT, CDR2 FYEKMQ (reference sequence). Between the trimmed V and J ends, which lost 3 bases and 4 bases, there was a span of 10 bases. The CDR3 is 13 amino acids. DNA for the CDR3: TGTGCCAGCAGCTTGACTCCCCTTTACGAGCAGTACTTC. Amino acid sequence: CASSLTPLYEQYF.

This clonotype has more than one count but fewer than ten. The chain carries TRBV20-1 and TRBJ2-7, with D possibly TRBD2 on 6 matching bases. From germline, CDR1 is DFQATT and CDR2 SNEGSKA (reference sequence). The CDR3 is made up of 12 amino acids. CDR3 in amino acids: CRGGPSSYEQYF. Here the CDR3 DNA reads TGCAGGGGGGGACCGAGCTCCTACGAGCAGTACTTC.

The V gene is TRBV7-9, the J gene TRBJ1-2; D remains ambiguous. This CDR3 has 14 residues. Germline CDR1 reads SEHNR; CDR2 reads FQNEAQ (reference sequence). Deletions cut 4 bases from V and 0 bases from J, with 9 bases between. The CDR3 region has the DNA TGTGCCAGCAGCTGGGTGGGGACTAACTATGGCTACACCTTC. Amino acids: CASSWVGTNYGYTF.

This clonotype was recorded once. A much bigger clone sits one base away, suggesting this may be a read error. This chain uses TRBV2 with TRBJ2-7, with 9 bases aligning to TRBD2. V dropped 8 bases and J dropped 0; count of bases not matched to a gene: 5. The CDR3 has 14 amino acids. CDR1 is SNHLY and CDR2 is FYNNEI in the germline V gene. The CDR3, as DNA: TGTGCCAGCGAGCGGGAGGTGAGCTCCTACGAGCAGTACTTC. Protein: CASEREVSSYEQYF.